These 31 T cell receptor beta chains were all obtained from the same sample, sequenced in a study of T cell repertoires in cytomegalovirus infection. One entry per CDR3 protein results from TCRdb running MiXCR on the reads. The table has 640,000 or so distinct CDR3 sequences, 33% seen once. No antigen is known for these receptors. This sample comprised cultured PBMCs, obtained from culture after CMV antigen stimulation. Source of these receptors: a human donor in good health (CMV status not recorded). Some clones in this sample may be carry-over from other donors' samples.

This clonotype showed up just a few times. V gene TRBV4-1 combines with J gene TRBJ2-1, with TRBD1 as a possible D gene (5 bases). The CDR3 sequence is 17 residues long. CDR1 is MGHRA and CDR2 is YSYEKL in the germline V gene. Trimming took off 4 bases at V and 0 bases at J, with 16 bases between the two ends. The CDR3 is CASSLRQLKTSYNEQFF. Here the CDR3 DNA reads TGCGCCAGCAGCCTTCGACAGCTCAAAACCTCCTACAATGAGCAGTTCTTC.

This clonotype was seen more than once but under ten times. The chain is built from TRBV7-2 and TRBJ1-5; 7 bases map to TRBD1. With 5 bases clipped from V and 5 bases from J, the junction kept 6 bases outside the gene matches. From germline, CDR1 is SGHTA and CDR2 FQGNSA. The CDR3 runs 14 residues. The CDR3 protein is CASSIQGTDQPQHF. The CDR3 nucleotides read TGTGCCAGCAGCATACAGGGGACCGATCAGCCCCAGCATTTT.

The table lists this clonotype with a few counts. This chain uses TRBV7-2 with TRBJ1-2; TRBD1 matches 7 bases. Trimming at V came to 5 bases and at J to 8 bases, leaving 8 bases not matched to a gene. The CDR3 length is 13 residues. Looked up from germline, CDR1 is SGHTA and CDR2 is FQGNSA. The CDR3: CASSPLAGGGYTF. The CDR3 DNA reads TGTGCCAGCAGCCCCCTCGCAGGGGGAGGCTACACCTTC.

The genes are TRBV6-5 and TRBJ2-4; perhaps D is TRBD1 or TRBD2 (5 bases each). V lost 6 bases, J lost 12 bases, and 21 bases lay in between. The CDR3 consists of 14 residues. CDR1 is MNHEY, CDR2 SVGAGI, per germline. CDR3 sequence (DNA): TGTGCCAGCAGGCTAGGGACGGCCCGGGGATCTCAGTACTTC. It codes for CASRLGTARGSQYF.

This clonotype was counted only a few times. This rearrangement joins TRBV12-3 or TRBV12-4 to TRBJ2-3; D tentatively reads TRBD1 or TRBD2 (5 bases each). The CDR3 is 16 residues long. Trimming removed 2 bases at V and 2 bases at J, with 14 bases between. CDR3 sequence (DNA): TGTGCCAGCAGTTTATTACTAGGGGTCACCACAGATACGCAGTATTTT. Its translation: CASSLLLGVTTDTQYF.

This chain links TRBV11-1 with TRBJ2-5; TRBD2 matches at 9 bases. The CDR3 runs to 14 residues. The V segment lost 4 bases and the J segment 7 bases; nucleotides outside the gene matches: 7. Germline CDR1 SGHAT, CDR2 FQDESV (reference sequence). CDR3 DNA: TGTGCCAGCAGCTCGAAGACTAGCGGCCTGACCCAGTACTTC. It codes for CASSSKTSGLTQYF. Supplemented by reference TRBV11-1 and TRBJ2-5, the full variable domain reads EAEVAQSPRYKITEKSQAVAFWCDPISGHATLYWYRQILGQGPELLVQFQDESVVDDSQLPKDRFSAERLKGVDSTLKIQPAELGDSAMYLCASSSKTSGLTQYFGPGTRLLVL.

The V and J genes are TRBV28 and TRBJ2-3; tentatively, D is TRBD1 (7 bases). V was trimmed by 5 bases and J by 8 bases, leaving 35 bases between them. Germline V lookup: CDR1 MDHEN, CDR2 SYDVKM. This CDR3 region has 20 residues. CDR3 nucleotides: TGTGCCAGCAGTGACGCAACAGGGGATGCAGGGACTGCCTCAGTCGTTACGCAGTATTTT. Protein sequence: CASSDATGDAGTASVVTQYF.

The rearrangement joins TRBV12-3 or TRBV12-4 to TRBJ2-2, with 9 bases fitting TRBD1. The CDR3 contains 16 residues. V lost 5 bases to trimming and J lost 4 bases; unmatched junction nucleotides: 8. CDR3 residues: CASSAIRDRATGELFF. In DNA form, the CDR3 reads TGTGCCAGCAGTGCGATAAGGGACAGGGCCACCGGGGAGCTGTTTTTT.

This clonotype was recorded once. One end of the junction varies from germline; a read error may be responsible. The J gene is TRBJ2-3, the V gene TRBV7-6; 7 bases map to TRBD1. The CDR3 runs 13 residues. Germline CDR1 SGHVS, CDR2 FNYEAQ. The CDR3 spells CVSSPRGLGAQYF. CDR3 bases: TGTGTCAGCAGCCCAAGGGGGCTTGGTGCGCAGTATTTT. Using reference TRBV7-6 and TRBJ2-3 for the parts outside the CDR3, the full variable domain is GAGVSQSPRYKVTKRGQDVALRCDPISGHVSLYWYRQALGQGPEFLTYFNYEAQQDKSGLPNDRFSAERPEGSISTLTIQRTEQRDSAMYRCVSSPRGLGAQYFGPGTRLTVL.

This rearrangement joins TRBV20-1 to TRBJ1-2, with D perhaps TRBD1 (5 bases). The length of the CDR3 is 13 residues. Germline values: CDR1 DFQATT, CDR2 SNEGSKA (reference sequence). Deletions cut 3 bases from V and 6 bases from J, with 14 bases between. CDR3 amino acids: CSASPGRGDGYTF. The CDR3 DNA reads as TGCAGTGCTAGCCCCGGACGGGGCGATGGCTACACCTTC.

A few counts support this clonotype. The chain uses TRBV19 and TRBJ1-2, with unresolved D. From germline, CDR1 is LNHDA and CDR2 SQIVND (reference sequence). The CDR3 totals 12 residues. V was cut by 8 bases and J by 4 bases, with 11 bases left in between. CDR3 sequence reads: CASATAVYGYTF. The DNA for the CDR3 is TGTGCCAGTGCTACGGCCGTCTATGGCTACACCTTC. The whole variable domain, filled in from reference TRBV19 and TRBJ1-2, reads DGGITQSPKYLFRKEGQNVTLSCEQNLNHDAMYWYRQDPGQGLRLIYYSQIVNDFQKGDIAEGYSVSREKKESFPLTVTSAQKNPTAFYLCASATAVYGYTFGSGTRLTVV.

With regard to this clonotype: This may be a read error: a much more frequent sequence differs by one nucleotide. This chain links TRBV7-2 with TRBJ1-5, with no clear D. The CDR3 consists of 15 residues. Germline CDR1 and CDR2: SGHTA and FQGNSA. The CDR3 region is CVSSLDYSEGRPQHF. Written as DNA, the CDR3 is TGTGTCAGCAGCTTAGATTACAGTGAAGGGCGGCCCCAGCATTTT.

The chain combines TRBV5-4 with TRBJ2-7, with D perhaps assigned TRBD1 or TRBD2 (5 bases each). From germline, CDR1 is SGHNT and CDR2 YYREEE (reference sequence). The CDR3 is made up of 16 amino acids. V was trimmed by 4 bases and J by 0 bases, leaving 17 bases between them. The CDR3 region has the DNA TGTGCCAGCAGCAGGGGAGCGAGGTACCTCTCCTACGAGCAGTACTTC. It specifies CASSRGARYLSYEQYF.

This clonotype occurred a few times. This chain uses TRBV20-1 with TRBJ1-1, with 8 nucleotides matching TRBD1. This CDR3 is 13 amino acids long. CDR1 DFQATT and CDR2 SNEGSKA come from the germline V gene (reference sequence). V lost 6 bases to trimming and J lost 6 bases; unmatched junction nucleotides: 9. DNA of the CDR3: TGCAGTGCGAACAGACCAGGGGGCTCTGAAGCTTTCTTT. It codes for CSANRPGGSEAFF.

Details on this clonotype: The junction shows a germline mismatch at one end, possibly a read error. V is TRBV7-2 and J is TRBJ1-2, with no clear D. This CDR3 region has 13 residues. Germline V gene lookup returns CDR1 SGHTA and CDR2 FQGNSA. In nucleotides, the CDR3 is TGTGCCAGCAGCTTAGGGTTTGGCTCAGTGCCCTACTTC. Protein product: CASSLGFGSVPYF.

V and J are TRBV5-4 and TRBJ2-7, with TRBD2 matching 9 bases. The CDR3 runs to 14 residues. Germline V gene sequence: CDR1 SGHNT, CDR2 YYREEE (reference sequence). Losses at the gene ends were 5 bases for V and 4 bases for J; bases not matched to a gene: 7. As DNA, the CDR3 is TGTGCCAGCAGGGTTAGCGGGAGCGGGTACGAGCAGTACTTC. Translated, it gives CASRVSGSGYEQYF.

This clonotype was seen a few times. J is TRBJ1-5 and V is TRBV12-3 or TRBV12-4; no reliable D call. This CDR3 region has 13 residues. Trimming pared 1 base from V and 11 bases from J, leaving 12 bases between. In nucleotides, the CDR3 is TGTGCCAGCAGTTTAGGTGGGGTTGGGGCCCAGCATTTT. It is translated as CASSLGGVGAQHF.

As concerns this clonotype: Being one base from a much bigger clone, this may be a read error. The V and J genes are TRBV7-8 and TRBJ1-5; no definite D call. Germline V gene sequence: CDR1 SGHVS, CDR2 FQNEAQ. CDR3 length: 14 amino acids. CDR3 nucleotides: TGTGCCAGCAGCTCCGCCCCGGAGGATCAGCCCCAGCAATTT. Amino acids: CASSSAPEDQPQQF.

The chain uses TRBV7-9 and TRBJ2-5; TRBD1 matches 9 bases. The CDR3 loop spans 16 amino acids. V shed 4 bases and J 5 bases; nucleotides not matched to a gene: 11. Germline values: CDR1 SEHNR, CDR2 FQNEAQ (reference sequence). CDR3 coding DNA: TGTGCCAGCAGCTCCTCCCAAGACAGGGGGGAGGAGACCCAGTACTTC. This encodes CASSSSQDRGEETQYF.

The V call is TRBV12-5, the J call TRBJ2-7, with TRBD2 matching 8 bases. The CDR3 covers 16 residues. Germline V gene sequence: CDR1 LGHNT, CDR2 FRNRAP. The junction had 8 bases not matched to a gene; V was cut back by 1 base and J by 3 bases. The CDR3 DNA is TGTGCTAGTGGTTTGGCGGGAGGGCCCAAGATCTACGAGCAGTACTTC. Residues: CASGLAGGPKIYEQYF.

This chain links TRBV7-9 with TRBJ2-7, with D perhaps given as TRBD1 or TRBD2 (5 bases each). Germline V gene lookup returns CDR1 SEHNR and CDR2 FQNEAQ (reference sequence). The CDR3 consists of 13 residues. V lost 4 bases, J lost 7 bases, and 14 bases lay in between. CDR3 sequence (DNA): TGTGCCAGCAGCTGGCCGGGGCCCGGGGAGCAGTACTTC. It yields the protein CASSWPGPGEQYF.

The chain recombines TRBV20-1 with TRBJ1-2; a weak D match, TRBD1 (5 bases). With 3 bases removed from V and 6 bases from J, the gap between germline ends came to 8 bases. The CDR3 extends over 11 amino acids. In germline, CDR1 is DFQATT, CDR2 SNEGSKA (reference sequence). The CDR3 sequence: CSASGGDGYTF. The CDR3 DNA reads TGCAGTGCTAGCGGGGGGGATGGCTACACCTTC.

Here the CDR3 reads CASSNRGQGAREQYF. CDR3 in DNA: TGTGCCAGCAGTAATAGGGGACAGGGGGCACGAGAGCAGTACTTC. V usage is TRBV27 and J usage is TRBJ2-7; 12 nucleotides line up with TRBD1. Trimming removed 5 bases from V and 7 bases from J; junction bases left unmatched: 9. Germline values: CDR1 MNHEY, CDR2 SMNVEV (reference sequence). The CDR3 has 15 amino acids.

This clonotype turned up a few times. The J gene is TRBJ1-5, the V gene TRBV6-1; D gene uncertain. The CDR3 consists of 13 residues. The germline CDR1 and CDR2 sequences are MNHNS and SASEGT. V was cut by 6 bases and J by 7 bases, with 13 bases left in between. For the CDR3, the DNA is TGTGCCAGCAGCCAGATGCCATACCAGCCCCAGCATTTT. Translating it yields CASSQMPYQPQHF.

This chain uses TRBV7-2 with TRBJ1-5; D might be TRBD1 (5 bases). CDR3 size: 12 residues. Germline CDR1 SGHTA, CDR2 FQGNSA. V shed 6 bases and J shed 8 bases, with 11 bases lying between them. The CDR3 region has the DNA TGTGCCAGCAGGGATCCAGGGAAGCCCCAGCATTTT. Its translation is CASRDPGKPQHF.

This clonotype occurred a few times. The genes are TRBV28 and TRBJ1-5; D ambiguous. CDR1 and CDR2 (germline): MDHEN, SYDVKM. CDR3 length equals 11 residues. Trimming stripped 5 bases from V and 3 bases from J, with 2 bases between. The CDR3 sequence: CASSDNQPQHF. Written as DNA, the CDR3 is TGTGCCAGCAGTGACAATCAGCCCCAGCATTTT. Combining the CDR3 with reference TRBV28 and TRBJ1-5 gives the whole variable domain DVKVTQSSRYLVKRTGEKVFLECVQDMDHENMFWYRQDPGLGLRLIYFSYDVKMKEKGDIPEGYSVSREKKERFSLILESASTNQTSMYLCASSDNQPQHFGDGTRLSIL.

V usage is TRBV12-3 or TRBV12-4 and J usage is TRBJ2-7; 13 bases map to TRBD2. The CDR3 is made up of 18 amino acids. V lost 2 bases to trimming and J lost 1 base; unmatched junction nucleotides: 8. The CDR3 nucleotides are TGTGCCAGCAGTTTAATACTAGCGGGAGGGCCAGGGTCCTACGAGCAGTACTTC. Amino acid sequence: CASSLILAGGPGSYEQYF.

This clonotype was counted at least ten times. The genes are TRBV7-2 and TRBJ1-2, with D maybe TRBD1 (5 bases). V gave up 0 bases and J gave up 5 bases, with 10 bases separating them. The CDR3 contains 14 residues. The germline gives CDR1 SGHTA, CDR2 FQGNSA. The CDR3 DNA follows: TGTGCCAGCAGCTTAGCCCCAGGGTTATATGGCTACACCTTC. This gives the protein CASSLAPGLYGYTF.

Only a few counts were recorded for this clonotype. In DNA form, the CDR3 reads TGTGCCAGCACCCTACAGGGCCTTAGGTACTTC. Amino acids: CASTLQGLRYF. The chain couples TRBV6-5 to TRBJ2-4; D is perhaps TRBD1 (6 bases). Per the germline V gene, CDR1 is MNHEY and CDR2 is SVGAGI. The CDR3 contains 11 residues. Trimming took off 7 bases at V and 15 bases at J, with 16 bases between the two ends.

The sample holds a few counts of this clonotype. This chain joins TRBV6-2 or TRBV6-3 and TRBJ2-3; no definite D call. CDR3 length: 13 amino acids. In germline, CDR1 is MNHEY, CDR2 SVGEGT. The CDR3 sequence is CAAADPSTDTQYF. CDR3 DNA sequence: TGTGCGGCGGCCGACCCTAGCACAGATACGCAGTATTTT.

The V and J genes are TRBV19 and TRBJ2-2, with 7 bases that match TRBD2. After removal of 3 bases from V and 7 bases from J, the junction contained 2 bases not matched to a gene. The CDR3 is 13 residues long. Germline-derived CDR1 and CDR2 are LNHDA and SQIVND (reference sequence). The CDR3, as DNA: TGTGCCAGTAGTATCCGGGGGGTCGGGGAGCTGTTTTTT. It encodes CASSIRGVGELFF.